These 6 T cell receptor beta chains share one sample of origin, sequenced in a study of T cells expressing NK-cell markers. TCRdb reprocessed the 5' RACE reads, with one entry per CDR3 protein and no DNA. This sample contains 250,000 or so distinct CDR3 sequences. The sample comprised blood T cells: a sorted CD56 or NKG2C T cell subset, CD4+ or CD8+ T cells, or bulk PBMC T cells (not recorded which). The receptors come from a woman aged 18 to 75 in good health.

This sequence joins TRBV5-1 and TRBJ2-1; the D gene TCRdb calls, TRBD1, cannot be checked with no DNA. The germline V gene has CDR1 SGHRS and CDR2 YFSETQ. The CDR3 totals 14 residues. The CDR3 reads CASSGGGLYNEQFF.

CDR3 sequence: CSVGGHLTDTQYF. The chain combines TRBV29-1 with TRBJ2-3; TCRdb gives TRBD1 as the D gene, but with no DNA this cannot be confirmed. Germline CDR1 and CDR2: SQVTM and ANQGSEA. This CDR3 is 13 amino acids long.

The chain links TRBV27 to TRBJ2-7. CDR3 length: 13 amino acids. From germline, CDR1 is MNHEY and CDR2 SMNVEV (reference sequence). CDR3 sequence reads: CASSWKWGYEQYF.

This rearrangement joins TRBV10-2 to TRBJ2-1; as DNA is missing, the TRBD1 call by TCRdb cannot be tested. Germline assignment: CDR1 WSHSY and CDR2 SAAADI. This CDR3 has 14 residues. This CDR3 reads CATIVGQGRNEQFF.

This chain connects TRBV7-2 to TRBJ1-2; the TRBD1 assignment by TCRdb is unverifiable without DNA. Germline V gene lookup returns CDR1 SGHTA and CDR2 FQGNSA. The length of the CDR3 is 12 residues. CDR3: CASFGIRYGYTF.

V gene TRBV6-2 or TRBV6-3 combines with J gene TRBJ1-1; TCRdb selects TRBD1, and the lack of DNA leaves this call unchecked. Per the germline V gene, CDR1 is MNHEY and CDR2 is SVGEGT. The CDR3 extends over 16 amino acids. The CDR3 reads CASSYSTGQVNTEAFF.